Listed below are T cell receptor beta chains from one sample, sequenced in a study of blood T cell repertoires in COVID-19. Method: immunoSEQ multiplex PCR; TCRdb's copy keeps in-frame clones and lacks some. The data contain some 140,000 clones, 70% to 85% of them singletons. Sequenced sample: peripheral blood. The origin of the receptors is a man aged 55-75 years with acute or convalescent COVID-19. Both conserved end residues are part of each CDR3. The order of the fields is J gene, V gene, CDR3 protein.

>TRBJ1-5|TRBV7-3
CASSQTGGNQPQHF
>TRBJ2-3|TRBV6-4
CASSDSRGTSGVWDTQYF
>TRBJ1-1|TRBV3-1/TRBV3-2
CASSQALTGPTEAFF
>TRBJ2-7|TRBV18
CASSPRGGYEQYF
>TRBJ2-5|TRBV11-3
CASNQGDQETQYF
>TRBJ1-1|TRBV5-6
CASSLTGGLNTEAFF
>TRBJ2-7|TRBV27
CASRLLAGSSSYEQYF
>TRBJ2-1|TRBV19
CASSNPGQGAYNEQFF
>TRBJ1-2|TRBV4-2
CASSQGDAGGVSPSTF
>TRBJ1-5|TRBV20-1
CSASLPPVGQPQHF
>TRBJ1-5|TRBV19
CASSQTGRGQPQHF
>TRBJ1-1|TRBV6-2/TRBV6-3
CASSSILSSGQGFANTEAFF
>TRBJ1-1|TRBV24-1
CATSVTTGGYTEAFF
>TRBJ1-1|TRBV7-8
CASSLQGAGDTEAFF